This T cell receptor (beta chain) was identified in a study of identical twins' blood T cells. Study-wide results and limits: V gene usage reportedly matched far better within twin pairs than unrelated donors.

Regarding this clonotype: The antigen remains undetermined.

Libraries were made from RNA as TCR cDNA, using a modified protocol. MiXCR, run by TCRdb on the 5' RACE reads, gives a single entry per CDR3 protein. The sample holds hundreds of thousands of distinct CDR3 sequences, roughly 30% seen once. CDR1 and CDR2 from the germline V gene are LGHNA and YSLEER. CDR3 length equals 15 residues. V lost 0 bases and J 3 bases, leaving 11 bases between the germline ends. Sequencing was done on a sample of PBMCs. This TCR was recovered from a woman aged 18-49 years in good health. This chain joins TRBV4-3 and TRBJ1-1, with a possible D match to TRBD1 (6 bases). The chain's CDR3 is CASSQDTRGDTEAFF. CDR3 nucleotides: TGCGCCAGCAGCCAAGATACCAGGGGCGACACTGAAGCTTTCTTT.